One sample yielded the 21 T cell receptor beta chains listed below, sequenced in a study of blood T cell repertoires in COVID-19. The table came from immunoSEQ multiplex PCR; TCRdb's copy has only in-frame clones and leaves some out. The table lists just over 95,000 clones, 82% of them singletons. Sequencing was carried out using peripheral blood. Every receptor here comes from a man older than 75 with acute or convalescent COVID-19.

This chain uses TRBV28 with TRBJ1-2; D possibly corresponds to TRBD1 (6 bases). CDR1 and CDR2 from the germline V gene are MDHEN and SYDVKM. V was pared by 7 bases and J by 3 bases, with 21 bases between. This CDR3 has 16 amino acids. Written as DNA, the CDR3 is TGTGCCAGCATACCCTCCCTCGGGGGGCAAGACTATGGCTACACCTTC. This encodes CASIPSLGGQDYGYTF.

The chain joins TRBV9 to TRBJ2-3; TRBD2 might be the D (6 bases). Looked up from germline, CDR1 is SGDLS and CDR2 is YYNGEE. Trimming cost V 4 bases and J 4 bases, with 19 bases left between them. The CDR3 loop spans 16 amino acids. Here the CDR3 DNA reads TGTGCCAGCAGCCACCCCTTTAGCGGAGGCGCAGATACGCAGTATTTT. It specifies CASSHPFSGGADTQYF.

The chain links TRBV28 to TRBJ1-4, with 7 bases identical to TRBD1. V lost 4 bases to trimming and J lost 4 bases; unmatched junction nucleotides: 12. Germline V gives CDR1 MDHEN, CDR2 SYDVKM. This CDR3 contains 17 residues. The CDR3 DNA reads as TGTGCCAGCAGTTCCTACATGACAGGGCGGGGTAATGAAAAACTGTTTTTT. This sequence encodes CASSSYMTGRGNEKLFF.

The V call is TRBV24-1, the J call TRBJ1-5, with D perhaps matching TRBD1 (5 bases). V shed 3 bases and J shed 1 base, with 15 bases lying between them. This CDR3 is 17 amino acids long. CDR1 KGHDR and CDR2 SFDVKD come from the germline V gene. CDR3 loop: CATSDRNWGDSNQPQHF. As DNA, the CDR3 is TGTGCCACCAGTGATCGGAACTGGGGGGACAGCAATCAGCCCCAGCATTTT.

The rearrangement links TRBV5-4 to TRBJ1-4, with 8 bases matching TRBD1. This CDR3 is built from 15 residues. CDR1 and CDR2 (germline): SGHNT, YYREEE (reference sequence). The V segment lost 3 bases and the J segment 8 bases; nucleotides outside the gene matches: 9. The CDR3 region has the DNA TGTGCCAGCAGCTCGGAACAGGGGGGAAGAGAAAAACTGTTTTTT. This translates into CASSSEQGGREKLFF.

V and J are TRBV12-3 or TRBV12-4 and TRBJ1-2; D unresolved. CDR3 length: 13 amino acids. V shed 7 bases and J shed 7 bases, with 16 bases lying between them. The CDR3 nucleotides read TGTGCCAGCACCCCACTTGGGAGGAGTGGCTACACCTTC. As protein: CASTPLGRSGYTF.

This chain links TRBV19 with TRBJ2-3; TRBD1 might be the D (6 bases). The CDR3 runs 14 residues. Between the trimmed V and J ends, which lost 5 bases and 2 bases, there was a span of 11 bases. Per the germline V gene, CDR1 is LNHDA and CDR2 is SQIVND (reference sequence). The CDR3: CASSLDRSTDTQYF. CDR3 nucleotides: TGTGCCAGTAGTTTGGACAGATCCACAGATACGCAGTATTTT.

This sequence joins TRBV6-6 and TRBJ2-3; TRBD1 is a possible D gene (6 bases). The germline V and J ends were trimmed by 6 bases and 0 bases, with 10 bases remaining between them. This CDR3 spans 14 amino acids. The germline CDR1 and CDR2 sequences are MNHNY and SVGAGI (reference sequence). The CDR3 DNA reads as TGTGCCAGCAGAATACAGGGAAGCACAGATACGCAGTATTTT. Translated, it gives CASRIQGSTDTQYF.

The DNA for the CDR3 is TGTGCCAGCAGTTACGGGGGACAGTACAATGAGCAGTTCTTC. It encodes CASSYGGQYNEQFF. The V call is TRBV6-5, the J call TRBJ2-1; the match to TRBD1 covers 7 bases. The CDR3 is made up of 14 amino acids. Germline CDR1 reads MNHEY; CDR2 reads SVGAGI. J was trimmed by 4 bases and V by 2 bases; bases with no gene match: 2.

The chain employs TRBV6-5 and TRBJ2-7, with D possibly being TRBD2 (6 bases). Germline V gene data show CDR1 as MNHEY and CDR2 as SVGAGI. V was trimmed by 4 bases and J by 2 bases, leaving 18 bases between them. The CDR3 spans 16 residues. CDR3 bases: TGTGCCAGCAGTTCCCCCGGGACCGCGGGAACCTACGAGCAGTACTTC. It is translated as CASSSPGTAGTYEQYF.

The chain combines TRBV27 with TRBJ1-5; D is perhaps TRBD1 (6 bases). Deletions cut 2 bases from V and 5 bases from J, with 16 bases between. CDR1 MNHEY and CDR2 SMNVEV come from the germline V gene (reference sequence). The CDR3 is 16 residues long. The CDR3 spells CASSLTSPRGDQPQHF. For the CDR3, the DNA is TGTGCCAGCAGTTTAACTTCCCCCAGGGGCGATCAGCCCCAGCATTTT.

J is TRBJ2-2 and V is TRBV12-2; the table's D gene call, TRBD2, was not cross checked with the DNA. TRBV12-2 is annotated as a pseudogene. This CDR3 contains 17 residues. The chain's CDR3 is CASRLAVAGVNTGELFF. The CDR3 nucleotides are TGTGCAAGTCGCTTAGCGGTCGCGGGAGTAAATACCGGGGAGCTGTTTTTT.

The rearrangement links TRBV11-2 to TRBJ1-4; D unclear. The CDR3 is made up of 13 amino acids. The V end lost 7 bases, the J end lost 6 bases, and 12 bases lay between the germline ends. CDR1 and CDR2 from the germline V gene are SGHAT and FQNNGV. The CDR3 DNA reads TGTGCCAGCACCAAAGGAGGGTATGAAAAACTGTTTTTT. The encoded protein is CASTKGGYEKLFF.

The chain recombines TRBV7-2 with TRBJ2-4; D remains unclear. The germline V and J ends were trimmed by 5 bases and 1 base, with 9 bases remaining between them. Germline assignment: CDR1 SGHTA and CDR2 FQGNSA. The CDR3 contains 14 residues. The CDR3 loop is CASSPSGAKNIQYF. As DNA, the CDR3 is TGTGCCAGCAGCCCCTCAGGTGCCAAAAACATTCAGTACTTC.

The CDR3 here is CASGRREGETQYF. DNA for the CDR3: TGTGCCAGCGGGCGGCGGGAGGGGGAGACCCAGTACTTC. The gene calls are TRBV13 and TRBJ2-5, with TRBD2 matching 9 bases. J gave up 5 bases and V 8 bases, and 6 bases lay outside the gene matches. The CDR3 consists of 13 residues. The germline CDR1 and CDR2 sequences are PRHDT and FYEKMQ (reference sequence).

The chain joins TRBV30 to TRBJ2-1, with D uncertain. V was shortened by 3 bases and J by 8 bases, with 8 bases between the two germline ends. Germline V gene data show CDR1 as GTSNPN and CDR2 as SVGIG (reference sequence). The CDR3 totals 11 residues. CDR3 coding DNA: TGTGCCTGGAGGCTATCCGATGAGCAGTTCTTC. Translation gives CAWRLSDEQFF.

This clone was counted once. J is TRBJ2-1 and V is TRBV7-2, with D tentatively TRBD1 (6 bases). Germline values: CDR1 SGHTA, CDR2 FQGNSA. The CDR3 contains 15 residues. The V gene lost 1 base and the J gene lost 9 bases, with 16 bases spanning the gap. CDR3: CASSLGVGTKGEQFF. CDR3 sequence (DNA): TGTGCCAGCAGCTTAGGGGTAGGGACAAAGGGTGAGCAGTTCTTC.

This chain joins TRBV7-8 and TRBJ1-2, with no clear D. This CDR3 is built from 15 residues. CDR1 is SGHVS, CDR2 FQNEAQ, per germline. V was clipped by 4 bases and J by 4 bases, with 16 bases between them. Here the CDR3 DNA reads TGTGCCAGCAGCTCCCAGTCAGATTCTGGCTATGGCTACACCTTC. It is translated as CASSSQSDSGYGYTF.

This clone was observed a handful of times. V gene TRBV30 combines with J gene TRBJ1-3; 11 positions match TRBD1. The CDR3 runs to 18 residues. Trimming removed 0 bases from V and 5 bases from J; junction bases left unmatched: 12. From germline, CDR1 is GTSNPN and CDR2 SVGIG (reference sequence). CDR3 loop: CAWSVLKGTGGFRNTIYF. The CDR3 DNA sequence: TGTGCCTGGAGTGTACTTAAAGGGACAGGGGGATTTCGAAACACCATATATTTT.

This chain connects TRBV5-4 to TRBJ2-5; possible D gene TRBD1, 6 bases. Deletions cut 3 bases from V and 0 bases from J, with 12 bases between. CDR1 and CDR2 from the germline V gene are SGHNT and YYREEE (reference sequence). The CDR3 sequence is 15 residues long. In nucleotides, the CDR3 is TGTGCCAGCAGCTCTCCGGGGACACACCAAGAGACCCAGTACTTC. It codes for CASSSPGTHQETQYF.

Concerning this clone itself: The germline gene is not matched at one end of the junction; a read error may be the cause. The rearrangement joins TRBV18 to TRBJ1-5, with D unclear. There are 14 residues in the CDR3. Germline CDR1 is KGHSH and CDR2 is LQKENI. The CDR3 nucleotides read TGTGCCAGCACACCTAGCACAATCAATCAGCCCCAGCATTTT. It specifies CASTPSTINQPQHF.